The subject of this entry is one TCR beta chain. Through a sample-barcoded 5' primer and a J-beta primer mix, a second PCR was run for 7 to 11 cycles. Per sample, CDR3-containing paired-end reads numbered at least 2.5 million. TCRdb recomputed calls from the 5' RACE reads with MiXCR, one row per CDR3 protein. This table holds about 930,000 distinct CDR3 sequences, 25% to 35% found once. CDR3 length: 12 residues. Germline assignment: CDR1 SQVTM and CDR2 ANQGSEA. V was pared by 7 bases and J by 3 bases, with 5 bases of the junction left unmatched. This entry comes from a study of blood T cells in healthy people across ages. In addition, the sample was reused for a study of T cells of mothers and their children. That study adds: Samples were provided by three healthy Caucasian mothers and their six children. All extracted RNA went into cDNA synthesis, around 1.4 ug per 15 ul. No persistent microchimeric T cell clones were detected at roughly 94 clones per million clonotypes sensitivity.

This rearrangement joins TRBV29-1 to TRBJ2-7; 8 positions agree with TRBD1. The TCR sequence derives from a woman aged 35 to 49 in good health. The source material was blood. In DNA form, the CDR3 reads TGCAGCGCCCGGACAGGGAACTACGAGCAGTACTTC. Its protein product is CSARTGNYEQYF.